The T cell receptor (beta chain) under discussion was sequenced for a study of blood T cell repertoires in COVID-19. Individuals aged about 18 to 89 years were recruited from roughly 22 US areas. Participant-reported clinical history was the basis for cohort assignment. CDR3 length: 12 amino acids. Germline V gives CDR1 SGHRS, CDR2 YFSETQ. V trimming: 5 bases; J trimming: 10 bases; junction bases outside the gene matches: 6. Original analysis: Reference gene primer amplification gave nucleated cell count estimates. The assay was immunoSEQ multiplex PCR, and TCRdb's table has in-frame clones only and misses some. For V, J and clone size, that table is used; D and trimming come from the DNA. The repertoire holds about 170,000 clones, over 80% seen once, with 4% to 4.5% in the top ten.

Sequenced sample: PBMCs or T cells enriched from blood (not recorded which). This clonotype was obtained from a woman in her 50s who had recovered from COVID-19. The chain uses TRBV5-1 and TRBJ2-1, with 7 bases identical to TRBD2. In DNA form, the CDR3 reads TGCGCCAGCAGTCCGGGAGGTTGGGAGCAGTTCTTC. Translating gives CASSPGGWEQFF.